One and the same sample provided the 9 T cell receptor beta chains below, sequenced in a study of CD8 T cells in Susac syndrome. Random hexamers served to reverse transcribe about 0.5 to 1 ug RNA. TCRdb re-called the immunoSEQ multiplex PCR reads with MiXCR, one entry per CDR3 protein. This table holds some 200,000 distinct CDR3 sequences, approximately 95% found once. Sequenced: CD8+ T cells from PBMCs. These receptor sequences come from a human donor with Susac syndrome.

The J gene is TRBJ2-3, the V gene TRBV9; the D is unclear. Germline CDR1 and CDR2: SGDLS and YYNGEE. This CDR3 region has 14 residues. The V end was cut by 4 bases, the J end by 2 bases, with 11 bases between. The CDR3 coding sequence is TGTGCCAGCAGCCCTGAACTCCACACAGATACGCAGTATTTT. This gives the protein CASSPELHTDTQYF.

DNA for the CDR3: TGTGCCAGCAGCGTAGGCGGCGGGCGAAACTACAATGAGCAGTTCTTC. Translation gives CASSVGGGRNYNEQFF. The V call is TRBV9, the J call TRBJ2-1; maybe TRBD2 (5 bases). V was pared by 0 bases and J by 3 bases, with 13 bases between. CDR1 and CDR2 from the germline V gene are SGDLS and YYNGEE. This CDR3 has 16 amino acids.

The gene calls are TRBV28 and TRBJ2-3, with D possibly being TRBD2 (6 bases). The CDR3 is made up of 11 amino acids. Germline values: CDR1 MDHEN, CDR2 SYDVKM. V lost 7 bases and J lost 7, with 9 bases in between. The CDR3 region is CASKDYYTQYF. The DNA of the CDR3 is TGTGCCAGCAAGGACTACTATACGCAGTATTTT.

The genes are TRBV4-1 and TRBJ2-3; TRBD2 agrees at 15 bases. V lost 0 bases and J lost 6; bases outside the gene matches: 10. The CDR3 sequence is 19 residues long. The V gene's germline CDR1 is MGHRA and CDR2 YSYEKL. The CDR3 protein is CASSQDSTGLAGGADTQYF. CDR3 nucleotides: TGCGCCAGCAGCCAAGATAGTACGGGACTAGCGGGAGGCGCGGATACGCAGTATTTT.

This clonotype showed up just a few times. CDR3 sequence (DNA): TGTGCCTGGAAACTCAGCCTCGAGCAGTACTTC. It translates to CAWKLSLEQYF. V is TRBV30 and J is TRBJ2-7; D remains ambiguous. V was clipped by 4 bases and J by 6 bases, with 10 bases between them. The CDR3 covers 11 residues. Germline V gene data show CDR1 as GTSNPN and CDR2 as SVGIG (reference sequence).

In nucleotides, the CDR3 is TGTGCCAGCAGCGCCCCTGTGGGTAGCGGGGGGCCCGGTTCCGGCACAGATACGCAGTATTTT. Its protein is CASSAPVGSGGPGSGTDTQYF. V and J are TRBV9 and TRBJ2-3; 10 bases line up with TRBD2. This CDR3 region has 21 residues. V dropped 3 bases and J dropped 1; count of bases not matched to a gene: 20. Germline lookup yields CDR1 SGDLS and CDR2 YYNGEE.

V and J are TRBV15 and TRBJ1-1; D gene ambiguous. Trimming stripped 3 bases from V and 1 base from J, with 12 bases between. This CDR3 region has 15 residues. Germline V gene data show CDR1 as LNHNV and CDR2 as YYDKDF (reference sequence). As DNA, the CDR3 is TGTGCCACCAGCAGTTCTGGTTCGGGGAACACTGAAGCTTTCTTT. It is translated as CATSSSGSGNTEAFF.

J is TRBJ2-2 and V is TRBV14; no reliable D call. Germline-derived CDR1 and CDR2 are SGHDN and FVKESK. V gave up 3 bases and J gave up 0 bases, with 8 bases separating them. This CDR3 has 15 amino acids. The CDR3 nucleotides read TGTGCCAGCAGCCAGGAGACCCCGAACACCGGGGAGCTGTTTTTT. Protein sequence: CASSQETPNTGELFF.

The gene calls are TRBV24-1 and TRBJ1-1; D possibly corresponds to TRBD1 (6 bases). Germline CDR1 is KGHDR and CDR2 is SFDVKD. The CDR3 spans 12 residues. Trimming removed 0 bases from V and 8 bases from J, with 6 bases in between. The CDR3 DNA sequence: TGTGCCACCAGTGATTTGACAGGGGAAGCTTTCTTT. It is translated as CATSDLTGEAFF.